These 31 T cell receptor beta chains share one sample of origin, sequenced in a study of technical replicates of blood from a few donors. Only in-frame clones appear in the TCRdb table, and some are missing; sequencing was by immunoSEQ multiplex PCR. Of about 89,000 clones listed, just under 95% are singletons. Sequencing used T cells isolated from PBMCs. The source is a human donor in good health.

This chain uses TRBV2 with TRBJ1-1; a weak D match, TRBD1 (5 bases). Trimming took off 11 bases at V and 5 bases at J, with 21 bases between the two ends. The CDR3 covers 14 residues. The germline V gene has CDR1 SNHLY and CDR2 FYNNEI. As DNA, the CDR3 is TGTGCCTGGAGGGAGGGTCTGGGGGGGACTGAAGCTTTCTTT. This codes for CAWREGLGGTEAFF.

The chain recombines TRBV5-4 with TRBJ2-1; D not resolved. The V gene lost 6 bases and the J gene lost 6 bases, with 10 bases spanning the gap. CDR1 is SGHNT and CDR2 is YYREEE in the germline V gene (reference sequence). The CDR3 runs 12 residues. CDR3 in amino acids: CASTAQVNEQFF. The CDR3 DNA follows: TGTGCCAGCACCGCCCAGGTCAATGAGCAGTTCTTC.

The J gene is TRBJ1-1, the V gene TRBV19; 8 bases match TRBD1. The CDR3 is 15 residues long. V was pared by 4 bases and J by 4 bases, with 8 bases of the junction left unmatched. Germline CDR1 reads LNHDA; CDR2 reads SQIVND (reference sequence). CDR3 sequence reads: CASSTWTGWTTEAFF. The DNA for the CDR3 is TGTGCCAGTAGTACTTGGACAGGGTGGACCACTGAAGCTTTCTTT.

The chain carries TRBV5-6 and TRBJ1-2; TRBD1 matches at 7 bases. The CDR3 totals 17 residues. Losses at the gene ends were 0 bases for V and 6 bases for J; bases not matched to a gene: 14. The germline V gene has CDR1 SGHDT and CDR2 YYEEEE. The CDR3 DNA follows: TGTGCCAGCAGCTTGGTTTGGCAGGGGGAAGGGACGGATGGCTACACCTTC. Protein: CASSLVWQGEGTDGYTF.

V is TRBV11-2 and J is TRBJ2-5, with 13 bases aligning to TRBD2. CDR3 length equals 16 residues. V dropped 4 bases and J dropped 5; count of bases not matched to a gene: 7. Looked up from germline, CDR1 is SGHAT and CDR2 is FQNNGV. In nucleotides, the CDR3 is TGTGCCAGCAGCTCGATAGGGACTAGCGGGGTTGAGACCCAGTACTTC. Amino acid sequence: CASSSIGTSGVETQYF.

The chain is built from TRBV7-6 and TRBJ2-1; TRBD2 agrees at 8 bases. With 2 bases clipped from V and 0 bases from J, the junction kept 6 bases outside the gene matches. The CDR3 runs to 17 residues. CDR1 SGHVS and CDR2 FNYEAQ come from the germline V gene. The CDR3 sequence: CASSLTLAGNSYNEQFF. The CDR3 region has the DNA TGTGCCAGCAGCTTAACCTTAGCGGGGAACTCCTACAATGAGCAGTTCTTC.

This rearrangement joins TRBV5-1 to TRBJ2-3; D is unclear. The CDR3 spans 16 residues. Trimming cost V 1 base and J 1 base, with 13 bases left between them. CDR1 is SGHRS and CDR2 is YFSETQ in the germline V gene. CDR3 loop: CASSLYYGIGTDTQYF. Written as DNA, the CDR3 is TGCGCCAGCAGCTTGTACTACGGAATTGGCACAGATACGCAGTATTTT.

The chain employs TRBV4-2 and TRBJ2-3, with D perhaps TRBD2 (5 bases). Germline CDR1 LGHNA, CDR2 YNFKEQ. Trimming removed 0 bases at V and 6 bases at J, with 10 bases between. The CDR3 covers 14 residues. The CDR3 here is CASSQDIWEDTQYF. The DNA of the CDR3 is TGTGCCAGCAGCCAAGATATTTGGGAGGATACGCAGTATTTT.

The chain joins TRBV7-8 to TRBJ2-7, with TRBD1 as a possible D gene (6 bases). Trimming took 4 bases from V and 0 from J, leaving 13 bases between them. The CDR3 is 15 amino acids. Germline CDR1 and CDR2: SGHVS and FQNEAQ. Here the CDR3 reads CASSSIGQTSYEQYF. CDR3 DNA: TGTGCCAGCAGCTCTATAGGACAGACCTCCTACGAGCAGTACTTC.

The CDR3 DNA is TGTGCCAGCAGCTTAGGGAGCCGGAGGGATTACAACAATGAGCAGTTCTTC. It specifies CASSLGSRRDYNNEQFF. This chain links TRBV7-9 with TRBJ2-1; weak D call: TRBD2 (6 bases). V was cut by 1 base and J by 5 bases, with 18 bases left in between. Germline V gene sequence: CDR1 SEHNR, CDR2 FQNEAQ (reference sequence). This CDR3 contains 17 residues. Full variable domain (rest looked up from reference TRBV7-9 and TRBJ2-1): DTGVSQNPRHKITKRGQNVTFRCDPISEHNRLYWYRQTLGQGPEFLTYFQNEAQLEKSRLLSDRFSAERPKGSFSTLEIQRTEQGDSAMYLCASSLGSRRDYNNEQFFGPGTRLTVL.

The CDR3 region is CASSIGSGSGYGYTF. CDR3 bases: TGTGCCAGTAGTATTGGTTCAGGCTCTGGCTATGGCTACACCTTC. This chain uses TRBV19 with TRBJ1-2; no clear D. The germline V gene has CDR1 LNHDA and CDR2 SQIVND (reference sequence). V was cut by 3 bases and J by 4 bases, with 15 bases left in between. CDR3 length: 15 residues.

The V and J genes are TRBV7-8 and TRBJ1-1; D is uncertain. The germline V gene has CDR1 SGHVS and CDR2 FQNEAQ. V lost 1 base and J 1 base, leaving 7 bases between the germline ends. This CDR3 comprises 14 residues. CDR3 DNA sequence: TGTGCCAGCAGCTTAGTTGGAGAGAACACTGAAGCTTTCTTT. This translates into CASSLVGENTEAFF.

This clone was seen only a few times. V and J are TRBV6-1 and TRBJ1-5; 9 positions agree with TRBD1. Germline CDR1 and CDR2: MNHNS and SASEGT. The V segment lost 2 bases and the J segment 4 bases; nucleotides outside the gene matches: 3. The CDR3 runs to 15 residues. The CDR3 DNA follows: TGTGCCAGCAGTGAAACGACAGGGGGAAATCAGCCCCAGCATTTT. As protein: CASSETTGGNQPQHF.

The chain is built from TRBV5-4 and TRBJ1-6; the match to TRBD1 covers 7 bases. Germline CDR1 reads SGHNT; CDR2 reads YYREEE (reference sequence). There are 15 residues in the CDR3. V dropped 0 bases and J dropped 7; count of bases not matched to a gene: 4. CDR3 in DNA: TGTGCCAGCAGCTTGGCCGCAGGGGGAAATTCACCCCTCCACTTT. It is translated as CASSLAAGGNSPLHF. The variable domain in full, completed from reference TRBV5-4 and TRBJ1-6, reads ETGVTQSPTHLIKTRGQQVTLRCSSQSGHNTVSWYQQALGQGPQFIFQYYREEENGRGNFPPRFSGLQFPNYSSELNVNALELDDSALYLCASSLAAGGNSPLHFGNGTRLTVT.

The CDR3 DNA follows: TGTGCCAGCAGCCCCGGACAGCCTGGGGGCTATGGCTACACCTTC. This sequence encodes CASSPGQPGGYGYTF. The chain carries TRBV7-3 and TRBJ1-2; tentatively, D is TRBD1 (6 bases). This CDR3 has 15 amino acids. V dropped 5 bases and J dropped 4 bases, with 17 bases sitting between them. The V gene's germline CDR1 is SGHTA and CDR2 FQGTGA.

The rearrangement links TRBV27 to TRBJ2-1, with 7 nucleotides matching TRBD2. The CDR3 runs to 18 residues. Germline V gene sequence: CDR1 MNHEY, CDR2 SMNVEV (reference sequence). Trimming removed 0 bases from V and 6 bases from J; junction bases left unmatched: 14. CDR3: CASSLSRDGGKVVNEQFF. The CDR3 DNA reads TGTGCCAGCAGTTTATCGCGGGACGGGGGGAAGGTCGTCAATGAGCAGTTCTTC.

The chain is built from TRBV27 and TRBJ1-5, with TRBD1 matching over 10 bases. Germline values: CDR1 MNHEY, CDR2 SMNVEV (reference sequence). The CDR3 contains 17 residues. V shed 5 bases, J shed 5 bases, and the junction held 12 bases outside the gene matches. CDR3 in DNA: TGTGCCAGCAGTGGCACCGGGACAGGGGATTCGGATCAGCCCCAGCATTTT. Translated, it gives CASSGTGTGDSDQPQHF.

The rearrangement links TRBV27 to TRBJ2-7; the D is unclear. The CDR3 loop spans 14 amino acids. The V end was cut by 6 bases, the J end by 2 bases, with 14 bases between. Germline CDR1 and CDR2: MNHEY and SMNVEV (reference sequence). The CDR3 nucleotides are TGTGCCAGCAGCCCCTCCACGGAGACCTACGAGCAGTACTTC. Translation: CASSPSTETYEQYF.

The chain carries TRBV6-6 and TRBJ2-7; no clear D. The V and J ends lost 2 bases and 0 bases respectively, with 8 bases between them. Germline V gene data show CDR1 as MNHNY and CDR2 as SVGAGI (reference sequence). The CDR3 is 14 amino acids. This CDR3 reads CASSYEPTSYEQYF. DNA of the CDR3: TGTGCCAGCAGTTACGAACCTACCTCCTACGAGCAGTACTTC.

The chain uses TRBV4-2 and TRBJ2-7; maybe TRBD1 (6 bases). From germline, CDR1 is LGHNA and CDR2 YNFKEQ. This CDR3 has 12 amino acids. V gave up 4 bases and J gave up 4 bases, with 8 bases separating them. CDR3 residues: CASSRTDYEQYF. Here the CDR3 DNA reads TGTGCCAGCAGCCGGACAGATTACGAGCAGTACTTC.

The CDR3 loop reads CASSSGDRVAGNTIYF. The CDR3 DNA is TGTGCCAGCAGTTCCGGAGACAGGGTAGCTGGAAACACCATATATTTT. The V call is TRBV6-5, the J call TRBJ1-3, with 7 bases identical to TRBD1. The germline V gene encodes CDR1 MNHEY and CDR2 SVGAGI. The CDR3 sequence is 16 residues long. J lost 2 bases, V lost 4 bases, and 8 bases had no gene match.

The chain joins TRBV5-1 to TRBJ2-3, with D perhaps TRBD1 (5 bases). Trimming cost V 0 bases and J 6 bases, with 17 bases left between them. From germline, CDR1 is SGHRS and CDR2 YFSETQ. This CDR3 is 16 amino acids long. The CDR3 is CASSLEAGNLMDTQYF. CDR3 DNA: TGCGCCAGCAGCTTGGAGGCAGGGAATTTAATGGATACGCAGTATTTT. The full variable domain, with the rest looked up from reference TRBV5-1 and TRBJ2-3, is KAGVTQTPRYLIKTRGQQVTLSCSPISGHRSVSWYQQTPGQGLQFLFEYFSETQRNKGNFPGRFSGRQFSNSRSEMNVSTLELGDSALYLCASSLEAGNLMDTQYFGPGTRLTVL.

The chain is built from TRBV9 and TRBJ1-1; no clear D. Germline CDR1 is SGDLS and CDR2 is YYNGEE. V gave up 0 bases and J gave up 1 base, with 10 bases separating them. The CDR3 length is 15 residues. The CDR3 coding sequence is TGTGCCAGCAGCGTAGGATATGGAGGGAACACTGAAGCTTTCTTT. It translates to CASSVGYGGNTEAFF. The complete variable domain, with remaining parts taken from reference TRBV9 and TRBJ1-1, reads DSGVTQTPKHLITATGQRVTLRCSPRSGDLSVYWYQQSLDQGLQFLIQYYNGEERAKGNILERFSAQQFPDLHSELNLSSLELGDSALYFCASSVGYGGNTEAFFGQGTRLTVV.

The rearrangement uses TRBV28 and TRBJ2-7; 13 nucleotides align to TRBD2. Germline trimming cut 5 bases from V and 4 bases from J; bases unmatched to any gene: 5. The V gene's germline CDR1 is MDHEN and CDR2 SYDVKM. CDR3 length: 15 amino acids. The CDR3 coding sequence is TGTGCCAGCAGTCCGAGACTAGCGGGAGGTTACGAGCAGTACTTC. It encodes CASSPRLAGGYEQYF.

This rearrangement joins TRBV4-2 to TRBJ2-5; 7 bases align to TRBD2. Germline V gene lookup returns CDR1 LGHNA and CDR2 YNFKEQ. V lost 4 bases and J lost 5; bases outside the gene matches: 13. The CDR3 length is 16 residues. DNA of the CDR3: TGTGCCAGCAGCCCGATCGACTTGGCGGGGGACGAGACCCAGTACTTC. It is translated as CASSPIDLAGDETQYF.

The chain is built from TRBV19 and TRBJ1-3; TRBD1 might be the D (5 bases). Germline V lookup: CDR1 LNHDA, CDR2 SQIVND (reference sequence). The CDR3 has 15 amino acids. Trimming left V 4 bases short and J 4 bases short, with 14 bases between. The CDR3 bases are TGTGCCAGTAGTACCGAAGCCAGGGCGGGAAACACCATATATTTT. This sequence encodes CASSTEARAGNTIYF.

This chain's CDR3 is CASTSPSGYQEKLFF. CDR3 DNA sequence: TGTGCCAGCACTAGCCCGTCGGGATATCAGGAAAAACTGTTTTTT. This sequence joins TRBV25-1 and TRBJ1-4; D gene unclear. The CDR3 length is 15 residues. Per germline, CDR1 MGHDK and CDR2 SYGVNS. V gave up 7 bases and J gave up 8 bases, with 20 bases separating them.

CDR3 residues: CASSSRSGTKTYEQYF. CDR3 DNA: TGTGCCAGCAGCTCAAGATCCGGGACAAAGACATACGAGCAGTACTTC. The chain couples TRBV7-8 to TRBJ2-7; tentatively, D is TRBD1 (6 bases). V was trimmed by 4 bases and J by 4 bases, leaving 20 bases between them. CDR1 is SGHVS and CDR2 is FQNEAQ in the germline V gene. The CDR3 runs 16 residues.

The rearrangement uses TRBV11-3 and TRBJ2-1; 13 bases align to TRBD2. This CDR3 region has 17 residues. J lost 6 bases, V lost 5 bases, and 10 bases had no gene match. Germline assignment: CDR1 SGHNT and CDR2 YENEEA. CDR3 amino acids: CASSPGRTSGSSNEQFF. Here the CDR3 DNA reads TGTGCCAGCAGCCCGGGACGGACTAGCGGGAGTTCCAATGAGCAGTTCTTC.

This rearrangement joins TRBV29-1 to TRBJ1-2; D unclear. The CDR3 extends over 11 amino acids. Germline lookup yields CDR1 SQVTM and CDR2 ANQGSEA. As DNA, the CDR3 is TGCGGCATTGAGAGCGGCTATGGCTACACCTTC. Protein product: CGIESGYGYTF.

The V and J genes are TRBV19 and TRBJ1-5; D uncertain. The germline V gene encodes CDR1 LNHDA and CDR2 SQIVND (reference sequence). V shed 3 bases and J shed 5 bases, with 17 bases lying between them. The CDR3 is 16 amino acids. The CDR3 reads CASSIWPGGSHQPQHF. In DNA form, the CDR3 reads TGTGCCAGTAGTATTTGGCCAGGAGGGTCGCATCAGCCCCAGCATTTT.